One and the same sample provided the 21 T cell receptor beta chains below, sequenced in a study of shared clonotypes between healthy human individuals. TCRdb's table, derived via immunoSEQ multiplex PCR, lists solely in-frame clones and lacks some. The sample contains approximately 530,000 clones, 90% to 97% of which appear only once. The source material was naive CD4+ T cells sorted from blood. Subset noted: CD45RA+ positively selected. The receptors originated from a woman younger than 45 in good health.

V usage is TRBV19 and J usage is TRBJ1-2, with D maybe TRBD1 (5 bases). Germline-derived CDR1 and CDR2 are LNHDA and SQIVND (reference sequence). The CDR3 runs 14 residues. Trimming stripped 5 bases from V and 4 bases from J, with 14 bases between. This CDR3 reads CASSSQAGFYGYTF. CDR3 nucleotide sequence: TGTGCCAGTAGTTCTCAAGCAGGGTTCTATGGCTACACCTTC.

This chain uses TRBV19 with TRBJ1-4; D uncertain. Germline CDR1 is LNHDA and CDR2 is SQIVND (reference sequence). The CDR3 consists of 14 residues. V lost 8 bases and J lost 5, with 15 bases in between. CDR3 residues: CASGAGAQNEKLFF. The CDR3 DNA sequence: TGTGCCAGTGGAGCTGGAGCACAAAATGAAAAACTGTTTTTT.

The V gene is TRBV10-1, the J gene TRBJ2-1, with 9 bases aligning to TRBD1. V lost 5 bases to trimming and J lost 7 bases; unmatched junction nucleotides: 3. This CDR3 region has 13 residues. Germline CDR1 and CDR2: WNHNN and SYGVQD (reference sequence). The CDR3 sequence: CASSRDRANEQFF. For the CDR3, the DNA is TGCGCCAGCAGTCGGGACAGGGCTAATGAGCAGTTCTTC.

V usage is TRBV29-1 and J usage is TRBJ2-7, with 9 bases identical to TRBD2. Germline V gene sequence: CDR1 SQVTM, CDR2 ANQGSEA. After removal of 0 bases from V and 2 bases from J, the junction contained 8 bases not matched to a gene. CDR3 size: 16 residues. The CDR3 DNA follows: TGCAGCGTTGAAGATCCGTCCGCTAGCGGGGCCTACGAGCAGTACTTC. This encodes CSVEDPSASGAYEQYF.

The CDR3 DNA sequence: TGCGCCAGCAGCCAAGTGGGGAATGCTGGGCGATATGGCTACACCTTC. Amino acid sequence: CASSQVGNAGRYGYTF. This chain joins TRBV4-1 and TRBJ1-2; D not resolved. The length of the CDR3 is 16 residues. Trimming shortened V by 1 base and J by 5 bases, and 17 bases separated the two germline ends. CDR1 MGHRA and CDR2 YSYEKL come from the germline V gene.

The chain recombines TRBV5-1 with TRBJ2-7, with D perhaps TRBD1 (6 bases). V lost 1 base to trimming and J lost 5 bases, with 16 bases between them. The CDR3 totals 15 residues. Germline CDR1 reads SGHRS; CDR2 reads YFSETQ. The DNA of the CDR3 is TGCGCCAGCAGCTTGTGGGGGCAGCCAGAGGACGAGCAGTACTTC. Translation: CASSLWGQPEDEQYF.

The chain has TRBV9 and TRBJ1-1; D remains unclear. The germline V gene encodes CDR1 SGDLS and CDR2 YYNGEE. V lost 5 bases to trimming and J lost 6 bases, with 20 bases between them. This CDR3 comprises 15 residues. The CDR3 DNA reads as TGTGCCAGCAGTCCCCGCCCCCCGGTTTCGTCTGAAGCTTTCTTT. Translating gives CASSPRPPVSSEAFF.

This clone was seen only once. V usage is TRBV7-9 and J usage is TRBJ2-5, with 7 bases aligning to TRBD1. V shed 3 bases and J 2 bases; nucleotides not matched to a gene: 3. This CDR3 contains 14 residues. Germline V gene sequence: CDR1 SEHNR, CDR2 FQNEAQ (reference sequence). This chain's CDR3 is CASSLGQIQETQYF. CDR3 nucleotide sequence: TGTGCCAGCAGCTTGGGACAGATTCAAGAGACCCAGTACTTC.

The chain carries TRBV7-3 and TRBJ2-3, with 14 nucleotides matching TRBD2. V lost 3 bases, J lost 7 bases, and 9 bases stayed unmatched. Germline assignment: CDR1 SGHTA and CDR2 FQGTGA. There are 17 residues in the CDR3. CDR3 coding DNA: TGTGCCAGCAGCTTGGGACTAGCGGGAGCCGGGGTCCATACGCAGTATTTT. Its translation is CASSLGLAGAGVHTQYF.

A single count supports this clone. V gene TRBV5-1 combines with J gene TRBJ1-4; D is undetermined. This CDR3 is 14 amino acids long. With 0 bases removed from V and 5 bases from J, the gap between germline ends came to 8 bases. CDR1 SGHRS and CDR2 YFSETQ come from the germline V gene. DNA for the CDR3: TGCGCCAGCAGCTTGGACAGAGGGAATGAAAAACTGTTTTTT. As protein: CASSLDRGNEKLFF.

The chain recombines TRBV27 with TRBJ2-2; D unclear. Germline V gene lookup returns CDR1 MNHEY and CDR2 SMNVEV (reference sequence). Trimming removed 6 bases from V and 0 bases from J, with 17 bases in between. The length of the CDR3 is 17 residues. The DNA of the CDR3 is TGTGCCAGCAGAGCCGTACTAAGGGCACCGAACACCGGGGAGCTGTTTTTT. Translating it yields CASRAVLRAPNTGELFF.

This clone was picked up one time. The gene calls are TRBV18 and TRBJ2-1; D is uncertain. CDR1 and CDR2 from the germline V gene are KGHSH and LQKENI. The CDR3 totals 14 residues. Trimming cost V 0 bases and J 5 bases, with 8 bases left between them. CDR3 region: CASSPPKGHNEQFF. In nucleotides, the CDR3 is TGTGCCAGCTCACCACCCAAAGGACACAATGAGCAGTTCTTC.

The J gene is TRBJ2-1, the V gene TRBV10-2; 9 nucleotides agree with TRBD2. V shed 6 bases, J shed 5 bases, and the junction held 8 bases outside the gene matches. The CDR3 length is 15 residues. Per the germline V gene, CDR1 is WSHSY and CDR2 is SAAADI. As DNA, the CDR3 is TGCGCCAGCAGGATTAGCGGGAGCATTCACAATGAGCAGTTCTTC. Protein: CASRISGSIHNEQFF.

Concerning this clone itself: At one of its ends the junction is not consistent with the germline gene, which may arise from a read error. This rearrangement joins TRBV6-5 to TRBJ2-3, with D perhaps given as TRBD1 or TRBD2 (6 bases each). The germline V gene encodes CDR1 MNHEY and CDR2 SVGAGI. This CDR3 has 14 residues. The CDR3 DNA is TGTGCCGGCAGAGACCCGGGGGCCGCAGATACGCAGTATTTT. Encoded protein: CAGRDPGAADTQYF.

The chain links TRBV11-2 to TRBJ2-1, with 10 bases identical to TRBD2. This CDR3 contains 15 residues. Germline trimming cut 0 bases from V and 5 bases from J; bases unmatched to any gene: 1. The V gene's germline CDR1 is SGHAT and CDR2 FQNNGV. The CDR3 protein is CASSLELAGNNEQFF. In nucleotides, the CDR3 is TGTGCCAGCAGCTTAGAACTAGCGGGAAACAATGAGCAGTTCTTC.

The CDR3 DNA sequence: TGTGCCAGCAGCGGTAGCGGGAGGAACTACGAGCAGTACTTC. This sequence encodes CASSGSGRNYEQYF. The genes are TRBV13 and TRBJ2-7; 10 nucleotides line up with TRBD2. The germline V gene encodes CDR1 PRHDT and CDR2 FYEKMQ (reference sequence). The CDR3 is 14 amino acids. V lost 5 bases and J lost 3; bases outside the gene matches: 4. Looking up the rest from reference TRBV13 and TRBJ2-7 gives the full variable domain: AAGVIQSPRHLIKEKRETATLKCYPIPRHDTVYWYQQGPGQDPQFLISFYEKMQSDKGSIPDRFSAQQFSDYHSELNMSSLELGDSALYFCASSGSGRNYEQYFGPGTRLTVT.

This clone appeared a single time. The chain has TRBV28 and TRBJ2-5; D gene unclear. This CDR3 is built from 16 residues. The V gene's germline CDR1 is MDHEN and CDR2 SYDVKM. The V end lost 5 bases, the J end lost 5 bases, and 21 bases lay between the germline ends. CDR3 coding DNA: TGTGCCAGCAGTCCCGGGCCCCGACTTTTCGGGGAGACCCAGTACTTC. Its translation: CASSPGPRLFGETQYF.

CDR3 nucleotides: TGTGCCAGCAGTTACACCCTTAGGGGAACCAACGAGCAGTACTTC. It codes for CASSYTLRGTNEQYF. This chain joins TRBV6-5 and TRBJ2-7, with a possible D match to TRBD1 (5 bases). The CDR3 extends over 15 amino acids. The germline V gene encodes CDR1 MNHEY and CDR2 SVGAGI. Trimming shortened V by 2 bases and J by 5 bases, and 16 bases separated the two germline ends.

The V call is TRBV5-5, the J call TRBJ1-2; D is unresolved. This CDR3 has 13 amino acids. The germline V gene encodes CDR1 SGHKS and CDR2 YYEKEE (reference sequence). The ends were cut back, 4 bases at V and 13 bases at J, with 20 bases in the middle. The CDR3 here is CASSLAPLDPGTF. CDR3 in DNA: TGTGCCAGCAGCCTCGCACCGCTAGATCCCGGCACCTTC.

This clone was observed once. V gene TRBV7-2 combines with J gene TRBJ2-7, with 10 bases aligning to TRBD2. J gave up 7 bases and V 4 bases, and 16 bases lay outside the gene matches. The CDR3 has 17 amino acids. The germline V gene encodes CDR1 SGHTA and CDR2 FQGNSA. CDR3 sequence (DNA): TGTGCCAGCAGCTCCGATCTCTCTAGCGGGAGCTCCGGGGAGCAGTACTTC. This gives the protein CASSSDLSSGSSGEQYF. Using reference TRBV7-2 and TRBJ2-7 for the parts outside the CDR3, the full variable domain is GAGVSQSPSNKVTEKGKDVELRCDPISGHTALYWYRQSLGQGLEFLIYFQGNSAPDKSGLPSDRFSAERTGGSVSTLTIQRTQQEDSAVYLCASSSDLSSGSSGEQYFGPGTRLTVT.

The chain is built from TRBV27 and TRBJ2-6; D possibly corresponds to TRBD2 (5 bases). The CDR3 sequence is 16 residues long. With 6 bases removed from V and 2 bases from J, the gap between germline ends came to 14 bases. From germline, CDR1 is MNHEY and CDR2 SMNVEV (reference sequence). CDR3 coding DNA: TGTGCCAGCAGGTCGATCGAGGGTCCTGGGGCCAACGTCCTGACTTTC. Translated, it gives CASRSIEGPGANVLTF.